These 24 T cell receptor beta chains were all obtained from the same sample, sequenced in a study of cytomegalovirus exposure and HLA in healthy donors. The study ran its PCR with 60 Vbeta and 13 Jbeta primers. The table came from immunoSEQ multiplex PCR; TCRdb's copy has only in-frame clones and leaves some out. The sample lists over 150,000 clones; approximately 80% were seen once. The specimen was PBMCs. These receptors were collected from a man aged 18 to 35 in good health and CMV-seropositive.

The J gene is TRBJ2-7, the V gene TRBV15; 10 bases match TRBD2. V shed 4 bases, J shed 3 bases, and the junction held 6 bases outside the gene matches. This CDR3 has 15 amino acids. Germline values: CDR1 LNHNV, CDR2 YYDKDF (reference sequence). The CDR3 sequence: CATSMDSGGYYEQYF. The DNA for the CDR3 is TGTGCCACCAGCATGGATAGCGGGGGGTACTACGAGCAGTACTTC.

The rearrangement joins TRBV15 to TRBJ2-1, with 11 bases matching TRBD1. After removal of 0 bases from V and 7 bases from J, the junction contained 5 bases not matched to a gene. The CDR3 has 16 residues. Germline V CDR1 and CDR2: LNHNV, YYDKDF (reference sequence). The chain's CDR3 is CATSRDLGTGGNEQFF. Here the CDR3 DNA reads TGTGCCACCAGCAGAGATCTCGGGACAGGGGGAAATGAGCAGTTCTTC.

The chain links TRBV27 to TRBJ2-5; 7 bases are a match to TRBD2. The CDR3 length is 15 residues. Germline loops: CDR1 MNHEY, CDR2 SMNVEV (reference sequence). Losses at the gene ends were 7 bases for V and 11 bases for J; bases not matched to a gene: 19. The CDR3, as DNA: TGTGCCAGCATCGCGACCGGGTCTAGCGGACTAGGGCAGTACTTC. Residues: CASIATGSSGLGQYF.

There are a few counts of this clone. V gene TRBV7-2 combines with J gene TRBJ1-4, with D tentatively TRBD1 (5 bases). Trimming cost V 5 bases and J 6 bases, with 16 bases left between them. CDR1 and CDR2 (germline): SGHTA, FQGNSA. The CDR3 has 15 amino acids. The CDR3 bases are TGTGCCAGCAGCCTGGGTGCCAGGGATTATGAAAAACTGTTTTTT. This sequence encodes CASSLGARDYEKLFF.

This sequence joins TRBV30 and TRBJ1-1; 11 bases agree with TRBD1. Per the germline V gene, CDR1 is GTSNPN and CDR2 is SVGIG (reference sequence). This CDR3 contains 12 residues. The V segment lost 5 bases and the J segment 4 bases; nucleotides outside the gene matches: 0. The CDR3: CAWGQGATEAFF. The CDR3 region has the DNA TGTGCCTGGGGACAGGGGGCCACTGAAGCTTTCTTT.

This sequence joins TRBV19 and TRBJ1-2; no firm D call. Germline CDR1 and CDR2: LNHDA and SQIVND (reference sequence). V was cut by 3 bases and J by 5 bases, with 4 bases left in between. The CDR3 loop spans 11 amino acids. CDR3 loop: CASSIGYGYTF. The CDR3 DNA reads as TGTGCCAGTAGTATCGGTTATGGCTACACCTTC.

In regard to this clone: Other nucleotide sequences from this sample produce the same CDR3. This chain links TRBV5-1 with TRBJ2-3; D may be TRBD2 (5 bases). The CDR3 is made up of 13 amino acids. V dropped 0 bases and J dropped 5 bases, with 7 bases sitting between them. Looked up from germline, CDR1 is SGHRS and CDR2 is YFSETQ. CDR3 bases: TGCGCCAGCAGCTTGGCCGGGGTAGATACGCAGTATTTT. Protein sequence: CASSLAGVDTQYF.

Only a few counts were recorded for this clone. The rearrangement uses TRBV6-1 and TRBJ1-1, with 8 bases identical to TRBD1. The germline CDR1 and CDR2 sequences are MNHNS and SASEGT. The CDR3 is made up of 13 amino acids. Trimming at V came to 7 bases and at J to 4 bases, leaving 5 bases not matched to a gene. This CDR3 is CASIFTGGTEAFF. As DNA, the CDR3 is TGTGCCAGCATTTTTACAGGGGGCACTGAAGCTTTCTTT.

The V and J genes are TRBV7-9 and TRBJ2-1; D remains ambiguous. Germline CDR1 reads SEHNR; CDR2 reads FQNEAQ (reference sequence). This CDR3 contains 16 residues. Trimming took off 4 bases at V and 0 bases at J, with 13 bases between the two ends. Written as DNA, the CDR3 is TGTGCCAGCAGCTCCGCAGGTCCAGCCTCCTACAATGAGCAGTTCTTC. Translation gives CASSSAGPASYNEQFF.

This chain uses TRBV4-2 with TRBJ2-1; TRBD2 aligns across 10 bases. CDR1 and CDR2 from the germline V gene are LGHNA and YNFKEQ. The J segment lost 7 bases and the V segment lost 1 base, leaving 10 bases of the junction unmatched. The CDR3 has 17 amino acids. The CDR3 bases are TGTGCCAGCAGCCAAGTTGGTGGGACTAGCGCATCAAATGAGCAGTTCTTC. Translating gives CASSQVGGTSASNEQFF.

This clone was detected only a few times. The rearrangement links TRBV5-4 to TRBJ1-1; TRBD1 agrees at 8 bases. Germline CDR1 SGHNT, CDR2 YYREEE (reference sequence). V was clipped by 3 bases and J by 4 bases; unmatched bases: 5. The CDR3 loop spans 14 amino acids. The CDR3 bases are TGTGCCAGCAGCTCGACAGGGGCTTTCACTGAAGCTTTCTTT. As protein: CASSSTGAFTEAFF.

The chain uses TRBV6-1 and TRBJ2-3; 15 positions agree with TRBD2. Per germline, CDR1 MNHNS and CDR2 SASEGT. CDR3 length equals 16 residues. V lost 4 bases, J lost 3 bases, and 2 bases stayed unmatched. As DNA, the CDR3 is TGTGCCAGCAGTGTGGGACTAGCGGGGGGTACAGATACGCAGTATTTT. This translates into CASSVGLAGGTDTQYF.

The genes are TRBV5-1 and TRBJ2-3; 7 nucleotides align to TRBD2. The CDR3 extends over 15 amino acids. Germline V gives CDR1 SGHRS, CDR2 YFSETQ. With V trimmed by 0 bases and J by 2 bases, 3 bases remained unmatched. The CDR3 coding sequence is TGCGCCAGCAGCTTGGCTAGCGGAATCACAGATACGCAGTATTTT. This translates into CASSLASGITDTQYF.

The chain recombines TRBV6-5 with TRBJ1-1; TRBD1 matches at 9 bases. In germline, CDR1 is MNHEY, CDR2 SVGAGI. V lost 5 bases, J lost 1 base, and 5 bases stayed unmatched. The CDR3 spans 15 residues. The CDR3 nucleotides read TGTGCCAGCAGTAATCCGGGACAGGGGAACACTGAAGCTTTCTTT. The encoded protein is CASSNPGQGNTEAFF.

The chain combines TRBV5-1 with TRBJ2-1, with D hard to call. Trimming took off 4 bases at V and 10 bases at J, with 9 bases between the two ends. CDR3 length: 11 amino acids. Germline CDR1 reads SGHRS; CDR2 reads YFSETQ. The CDR3, as DNA: TGCGCCAGCAGCCTCGAGTGGGAGCAGTTCTTC. Translating gives CASSLEWEQFF.

The table lists this clone with a count of one. V and J are TRBV4-1 and TRBJ2-5, with TRBD1 as a possible D gene (6 bases). V was trimmed by 2 bases and J by 4 bases, leaving 11 bases between them. CDR1 MGHRA and CDR2 YSYEKL come from the germline V gene. This CDR3 comprises 14 residues. The CDR3 sequence is CASSQTTGTETQYF. CDR3 coding DNA: TGCGCCAGCAGCCAAACTACAGGGACAGAGACCCAGTACTTC.

Remarks on this clone: Other nucleotide sequences from this sample produce the same CDR3. V and J are TRBV5-1 and TRBJ2-1; possibly TRBD2 for D (5 bases). CDR1 SGHRS and CDR2 YFSETQ come from the germline V gene. CDR3 size: 15 residues. Trimming took off 0 bases at V and 0 bases at J, with 7 bases between the two ends. CDR3 bases: TGCGCCAGCAGCTTGGCGGGAAGCTCCTACAATGAGCAGTTCTTC. Amino acid sequence: CASSLAGSSYNEQFF. Full variable domain (rest looked up from reference TRBV5-1 and TRBJ2-1): KAGVTQTPRYLIKTRGQQVTLSCSPISGHRSVSWYQQTPGQGLQFLFEYFSETQRNKGNFPGRFSGRQFSNSRSEMNVSTLELGDSALYLCASSLAGSSYNEQFFGPGTRLTVL.

CDR3 sequence reads: CASSPSGGTLFTEAFF. The DNA for the CDR3 is TGTGCCAGCAGCCCCTCGGGAGGGACTTTGTTCACTGAAGCTTTCTTT. The chain combines TRBV7-6 with TRBJ1-1, with D possibly TRBD1 on 5 matching bases. The length of the CDR3 is 16 residues. Germline V gene sequence: CDR1 SGHVS, CDR2 FNYEAQ. The V end was cut by 5 bases, the J end by 4 bases, with 20 bases between.

The V and J genes are TRBV7-9 and TRBJ2-1, with 11 bases that match TRBD2. There are 16 residues in the CDR3. The germline V gene has CDR1 SEHNR and CDR2 FQNEAQ (reference sequence). V shed 11 bases and J 4 bases; nucleotides not matched to a gene: 13. The CDR3 loop is CASTGPTSGIYNEQFF. The CDR3 DNA reads as TGTGCCTCAACGGGCCCGACTAGCGGGATTTACAATGAGCAGTTCTTC.

The rearrangement uses TRBV7-2 and TRBJ1-5; 8 nucleotides match TRBD1. Germline-derived CDR1 and CDR2 are SGHTA and FQGNSA. This CDR3 region has 14 residues. The trim removed 4 bases at V and 7 bases at J, leaving 6 bases unmatched. The DNA of the CDR3 is TGTGCCAGCAGCTCCGGACAGGGTAGACAGCCCCAGCATTTT. This translates into CASSSGQGRQPQHF.

This clone showed up just a few times. The V and J genes are TRBV30 and TRBJ2-3; maybe TRBD2 (6 bases). Germline CDR1 and CDR2: GTSNPN and SVGIG (reference sequence). CDR3 length: 15 residues. The ends were cut back, 0 bases at V and 2 bases at J, with 12 bases in the middle. CDR3 loop: CAWSVGDSNTDTQYF. CDR3 nucleotide sequence: TGTGCCTGGAGTGTGGGGGACTCAAACACAGATACGCAGTATTTT.

The chain has TRBV5-8 and TRBJ2-7; 8 bases are shared with TRBD1. This CDR3 is built from 14 residues. Germline CDR1 and CDR2: SGHTS and YDEGEE. V shed 1 base, J shed 5 bases, and the junction held 5 bases outside the gene matches. The CDR3 region has the DNA TGTGCCAGCAGCTTGCAGGGGGCGCGTGACGAGCAGTACTTC. It specifies CASSLQGARDEQYF.

This clone was seen once. Mismatch with germline at one junction end may stem from a read error. V usage is TRBV7-9 and J usage is TRBJ1-3; D is unresolved. This CDR3 has 15 amino acids. CDR1 and CDR2 from the germline V gene are SEHNR and FQNEAQ (reference sequence). The CDR3 here is CSSSLDLYSGNTIYF. CDR3 coding DNA: TGTTCCAGCAGCCTAGATTTGTACTCTGGAAACACCATATATTTT.

V gene TRBV19 combines with J gene TRBJ1-1; no clear D. The CDR3 runs 13 residues. Germline CDR1 reads LNHDA; CDR2 reads SQIVND (reference sequence). Trimming took 5 bases from V and 0 from J, leaving 7 bases between them. Here the CDR3 reads CASSPAVNTEAFF. The CDR3 DNA reads TGTGCCAGTAGTCCCGCGGTGAACACTGAAGCTTTCTTT.